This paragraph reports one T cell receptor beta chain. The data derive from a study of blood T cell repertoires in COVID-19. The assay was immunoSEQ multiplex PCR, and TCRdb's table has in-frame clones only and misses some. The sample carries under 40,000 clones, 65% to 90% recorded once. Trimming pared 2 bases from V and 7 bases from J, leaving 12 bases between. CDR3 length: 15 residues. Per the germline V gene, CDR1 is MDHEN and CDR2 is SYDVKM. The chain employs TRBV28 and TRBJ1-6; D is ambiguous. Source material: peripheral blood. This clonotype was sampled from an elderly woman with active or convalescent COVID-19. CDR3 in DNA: TGTGCCAGCAGTTTACCCAGTACGGGAAATTCACCCCTCCACTTT. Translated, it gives CASSLPSTGNSPLHF. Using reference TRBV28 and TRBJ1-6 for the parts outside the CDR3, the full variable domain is DVKVTQSSRYLVKRTGEKVFLECVQDMDHENMFWYRQDPGLGLRLIYFSYDVKMKEKGDIPEGYSVSREKKERFSLILESASTNQTSMYLCASSLPSTGNSPLHFGNGTRLTVT.